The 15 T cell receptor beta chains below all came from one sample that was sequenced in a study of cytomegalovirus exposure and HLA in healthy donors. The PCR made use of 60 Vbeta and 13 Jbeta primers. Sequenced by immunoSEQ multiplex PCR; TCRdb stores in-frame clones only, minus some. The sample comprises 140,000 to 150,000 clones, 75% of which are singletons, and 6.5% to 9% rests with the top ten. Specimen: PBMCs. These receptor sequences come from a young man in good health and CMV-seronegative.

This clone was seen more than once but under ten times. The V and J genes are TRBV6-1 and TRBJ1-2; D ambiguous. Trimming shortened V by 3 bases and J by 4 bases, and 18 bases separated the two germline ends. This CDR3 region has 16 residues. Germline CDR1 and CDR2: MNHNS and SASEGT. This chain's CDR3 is CASSDFANSGLYGYTF. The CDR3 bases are TGTGCCAGCAGTGATTTTGCTAATTCCGGACTCTATGGCTACACCTTC.

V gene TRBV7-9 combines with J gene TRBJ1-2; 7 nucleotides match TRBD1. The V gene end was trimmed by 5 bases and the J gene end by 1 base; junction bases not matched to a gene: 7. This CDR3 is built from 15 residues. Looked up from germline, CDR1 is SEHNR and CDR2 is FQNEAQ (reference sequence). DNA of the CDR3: TGTGCCAGCAGCCAAGGGACAGAGCTTAACTATGGCTACACCTTC. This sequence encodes CASSQGTELNYGYTF.

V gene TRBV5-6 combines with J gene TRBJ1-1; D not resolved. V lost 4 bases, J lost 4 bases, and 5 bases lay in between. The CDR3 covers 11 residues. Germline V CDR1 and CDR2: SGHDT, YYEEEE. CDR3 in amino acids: CASSRLTEAFF. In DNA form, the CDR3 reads TGTGCCAGCAGCCGTCTCACTGAAGCTTTCTTT.

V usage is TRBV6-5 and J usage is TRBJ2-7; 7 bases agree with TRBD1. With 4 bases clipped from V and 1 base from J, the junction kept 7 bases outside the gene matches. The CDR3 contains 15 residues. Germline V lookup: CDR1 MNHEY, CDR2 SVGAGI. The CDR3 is CASSSQQGLSYEQYF. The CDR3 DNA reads TGTGCCAGCAGTTCCCAACAGGGGCTATCCTACGAGCAGTACTTC.

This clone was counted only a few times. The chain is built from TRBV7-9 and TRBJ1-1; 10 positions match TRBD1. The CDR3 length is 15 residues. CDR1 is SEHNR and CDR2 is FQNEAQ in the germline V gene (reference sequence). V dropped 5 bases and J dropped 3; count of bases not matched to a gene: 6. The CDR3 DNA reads TGTGCCAGCAGCGCCCGACAGGGGGCGTACACTGAAGCTTTCTTT. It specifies CASSARQGAYTEAFF.

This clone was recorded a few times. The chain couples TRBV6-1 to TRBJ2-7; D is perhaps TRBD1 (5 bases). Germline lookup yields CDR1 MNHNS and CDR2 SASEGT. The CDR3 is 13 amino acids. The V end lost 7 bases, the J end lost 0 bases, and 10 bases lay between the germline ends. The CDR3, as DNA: TGTGCCAGCATAGTCGACAGCTCCTACGAGCAGTACTTC. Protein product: CASIVDSSYEQYF.

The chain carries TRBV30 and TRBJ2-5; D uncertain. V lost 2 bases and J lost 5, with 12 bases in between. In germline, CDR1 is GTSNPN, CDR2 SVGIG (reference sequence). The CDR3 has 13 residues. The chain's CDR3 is CAWSSLNTETQYF. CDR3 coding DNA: TGTGCCTGGAGTTCCCTCAACACGGAGACCCAGTACTTC. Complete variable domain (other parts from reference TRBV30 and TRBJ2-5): SQTIHQWPATLVQPVGSPLSLECTVEGTSNPNLYWYRQAAGRGLQLLFYSVGIGQISSEVPQNLSASRPQDRQFILSSKKLLLSDSGFYLCAWSSLNTETQYFGPGTRLLVL.

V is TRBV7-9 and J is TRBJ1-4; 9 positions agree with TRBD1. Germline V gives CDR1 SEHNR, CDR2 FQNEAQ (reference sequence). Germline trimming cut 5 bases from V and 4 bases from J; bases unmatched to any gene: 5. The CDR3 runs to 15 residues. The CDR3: CASSPSGQGNEKLFF. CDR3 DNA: TGTGCCAGCAGCCCATCGGGACAGGGTAATGAAAAACTGTTTTTT.

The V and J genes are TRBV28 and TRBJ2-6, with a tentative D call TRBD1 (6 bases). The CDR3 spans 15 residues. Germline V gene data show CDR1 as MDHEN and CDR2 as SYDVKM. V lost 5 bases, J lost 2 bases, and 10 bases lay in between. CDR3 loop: CASSARGAGANVLTF. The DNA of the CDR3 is TGTGCCAGCAGTGCCAGGGGTGCTGGGGCCAACGTCCTGACTTTC.

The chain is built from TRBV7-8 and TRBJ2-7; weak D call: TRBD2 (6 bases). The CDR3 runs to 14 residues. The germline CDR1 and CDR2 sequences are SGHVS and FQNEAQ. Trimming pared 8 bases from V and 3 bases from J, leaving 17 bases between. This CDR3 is CASGGDDKNYEQYF. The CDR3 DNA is TGTGCCAGCGGCGGGGATGACAAGAACTACGAGCAGTACTTC.

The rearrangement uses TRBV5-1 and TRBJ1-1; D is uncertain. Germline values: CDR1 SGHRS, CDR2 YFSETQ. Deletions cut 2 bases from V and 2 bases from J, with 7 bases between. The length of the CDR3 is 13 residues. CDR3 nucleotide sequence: TGCGCCAGCAGCTTACAACCCAACACTGAAGCTTTCTTT. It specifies CASSLQPNTEAFF.

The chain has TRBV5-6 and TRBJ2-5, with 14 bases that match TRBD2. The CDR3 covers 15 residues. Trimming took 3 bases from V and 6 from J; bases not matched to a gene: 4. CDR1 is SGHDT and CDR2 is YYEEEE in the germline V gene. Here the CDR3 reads CASSSGTSGRKTQYF. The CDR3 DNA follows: TGTGCCAGCAGCTCCGGGACTAGCGGGAGAAAGACCCAGTACTTC.

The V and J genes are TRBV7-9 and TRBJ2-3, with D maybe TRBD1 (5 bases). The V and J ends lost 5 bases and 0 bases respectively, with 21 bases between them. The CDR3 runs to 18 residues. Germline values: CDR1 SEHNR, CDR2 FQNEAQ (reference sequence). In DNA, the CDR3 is TGTGCCAGCAGCCTGACAGCGATCCTATCGGCTAGCACAGATACGCAGTATTTT. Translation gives CASSLTAILSASTDTQYF.

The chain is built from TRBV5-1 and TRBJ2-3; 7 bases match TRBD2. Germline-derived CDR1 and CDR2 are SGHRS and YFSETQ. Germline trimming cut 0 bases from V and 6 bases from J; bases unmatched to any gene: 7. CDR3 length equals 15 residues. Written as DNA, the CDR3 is TGCGCCAGCAGCTTGGGGACTAGTCGCGGGGATACGCAGTATTTT. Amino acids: CASSLGTSRGDTQYF.

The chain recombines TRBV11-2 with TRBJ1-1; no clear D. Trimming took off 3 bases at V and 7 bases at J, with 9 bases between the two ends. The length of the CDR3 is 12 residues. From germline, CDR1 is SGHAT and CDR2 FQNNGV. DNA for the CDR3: TGTGCCAGCAGCTTCGCGTTAAGTGAAGCTTTCTTT. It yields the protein CASSFALSEAFF. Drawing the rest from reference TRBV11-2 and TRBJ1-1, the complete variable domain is EAGVAQSPRYKIIEKRQSVAFWCNPISGHATLYWYQQILGQGPKLLIQFQNNGVVDDSQLPKDRFSAERLKGVDSTLKIQPAKLEDSAVYLCASSFALSEAFFGQGTRLTVV.